This TCR beta chain was obtained from a study of STAT3 mutations in large granular lymphocyte leukemia. Whole-study context: Under 50% of treated T-LGLL patients showed hematologic response to immunosuppression. Study-level results: Clonal expansion was inferred from other time points because no sample existed at each clone's first appearance. Some patients had dominant TCR clones larger than their STAT3 mutant burden. Every T-cell large granular lymphocyte leukemia patient had at least one immunodominant TCR beta clonotype.

In the case of this clone: Its target is unknown.

Here immunoSEQ multiplex PCR was the method, and the copy in TCRdb shows in-frame clones only, minus some. The sample gives around 29,000 clones, 75% to 90% of which show up once; about 12% is in the top ten. The sample consisted of peripheral blood mononuclear cells. This clonotype originated in a man aged 55 to 69 with T-cell large granular lymphocyte leukemia. Some clones in this sample may be carry-over from other donors' samples.

The CDR3 DNA is TGTGCCAGCTCACCTGACAGGAGTAGCTACGAGCAGTACTTC. This codes for CASSPDRSSYEQYF. This rearrangement joins TRBV18 to TRBJ2-7; D may be TRBD1 (6 bases). V was pared by 3 bases and J by 3 bases, with 12 bases between. The germline CDR1 and CDR2 sequences are KGHSH and LQKENI. This CDR3 comprises 14 residues.